The 2 T cell receptor beta chains reported below all come from one sample, sequenced in a study of shared clonotypes between healthy human individuals. TCRdb's table, derived via immunoSEQ multiplex PCR, lists solely in-frame clones and lacks some. The sample yields more than 1.2 million clones, about 98.5% seen once. Sequencing used naive CD4+ T cells sorted from blood. Noted subset: CD45RA+ positively selected. These receptor sequences come from a man aged 25 to 40 in good health.

This clone was seen a handful of times. V usage is TRBV5-1 and J usage is TRBJ1-2; D gene ambiguous. CDR3 length equals 16 residues. The germline V gene has CDR1 SGHRS and CDR2 YFSETQ. Trimming took off 4 bases at V and 8 bases at J, with 24 bases between the two ends. CDR3 nucleotide sequence: TGCGCCAGCAGCCTAGCTCCCCTGGGTGCCTCAGGCGGCTACACCTTC. This translates into CASSLAPLGASGGYTF.

J is TRBJ2-7 and V is TRBV7-2; unclear D gene. Germline CDR1 reads SGHTA; CDR2 reads FQGNSA. The CDR3 has 11 amino acids. The V end lost 3 bases, the J end lost 3 bases, and 3 bases lay between the germline ends. Here the CDR3 reads CASSFLYEQYF. CDR3 bases: TGTGCCAGCAGCTTCCTCTACGAGCAGTACTTC.